This TCR beta chain was documented in a study of T cell repertoires in cytomegalovirus infection. Study as a whole: Shared public TCR beta signatures pointed to both CMV infection and a matching HLA type.

A word on this clonotype: The antigen is undetermined.

TCRdb itself ran the reads through MiXCR, one entry per CDR3 protein. The sample shows a few hundred thousand distinct CDR3 sequences, roughly 36% of them seen only once. The CDR3 covers 14 residues. The V gene end was trimmed by 3 bases and the J gene end by 1 base; junction bases not matched to a gene: 2. Germline assignment: CDR1 SGHDT and CDR2 YYEEEE. Sequences were derived from cultured PBMCs, sampled from culture after CMV antigen stimulation. The rearrangement uses TRBV5-6 and TRBJ1-1; 8 bases agree with TRBD1. This receptor was identified in a human donor in good health (CMV status not recorded). Some clones in this sample may be carry-over from other donors' samples. This CDR3 is CASSWTGRNTEAFF. CDR3 bases: TGTGCCAGCAGCTGGACAGGGCGGAACACTGAAGCTTTCTTT. Full variable domain (missing parts from reference TRBV5-6 and TRBJ1-1): DAGVTQSPTHLIKTRGQQVTLRCSPKSGHDTVSWYQQALGQGPQFIFQYYEEEERQRGNFPDRFSGHQFPNYSSELNVNALLLGDSALYLCASSWTGRNTEAFFGQGTRLTVV.